These T cell receptor beta chains were read from a single sample in a study of shared clonotypes between healthy human individuals. Sequenced by immunoSEQ multiplex PCR; TCRdb stores in-frame clones only, minus some. The data hold 2 million to 2.5 million clones, with 85% to 95% observed a single time. Sequenced sample: naive CD4+ T cells from PBMCs. The receptor source for this set is a man aged 18 to 29 in good health. Some clones in this sample may be carry-over from other donors' samples. Each CDR3 is given with its conserved first and last residue. D genes are given only for firm matches. Part of the rows lack a size; the others show once, few, many or a class for expanded clones.

v_call	d_call	j_call	clone_size	cdr3_aa	cdr3_nt
TRBV11-2	TRBD1	TRBJ2-5	once	CASSSDRGQETQYF	TGTGCCAGCAGCTCGGACAGGGGGCAAGAGACCCAGTACTTC
TRBV5-1	NA	TRBJ2-7	NA	CASSLVPGTNSYEQYF	TGCGCCAGCAGCTTGGTTCCCGGAACGAACTCCTACGAGCAGTACTTC
TRBV7-9	NA	TRBJ1-3	NA	CASSTPAPRMVDSGNTIYF	TGTGCCAGCAGCACCCCGGCACCTCGAATGGTTGACTCTGGAAACACCATATATTTT
TRBV28	TRBD2	TRBJ2-3	NA	CASSLAPPVAGGWTDTQYF	TGTGCCAGCAGTTTGGCCCCCCCCGTCGCGGGAGGGTGGACAGATACGCAGTATTTT
TRBV29-1	NA	TRBJ2-7	NA	CSVVPGLPGYEQYF	TGCAGCGTTGTCCCGGGACTTCCTGGCTACGAGCAGTACTTC
TRBV30	NA	TRBJ2-2	NA	CAWAGDGSPGELFF	TGTGCCTGGGCCGGGGACGGGAGCCCCGGGGAGCTGTTTTTT
TRBV7-8	NA	TRBJ2-1	NA	CASSWGKENEQFF	TGTGCCAGCAGCTGGGGTAAGGAGAATGAGCAGTTCTTC
TRBV11-1	NA	TRBJ2-2	once	CASSLGTGGELFF	TGTGCCAGCAGCCTGGGGACGGGCGGGGAGCTGTTTTTT
TRBV9	TRBD2	TRBJ2-5	NA	CASSLGWAGGGETQYF	TGTGCCAGCAGCCTAGGATGGGCGGGAGGCGGGGAGACCCAGTACTTC
TRBV29-1	TRBD1	TRBJ1-2	NA	CSVGQGLANYGYTF	TGCAGCGTGGGACAGGGGTTGGCTAACTATGGCTACACCTTC
TRBV18	TRBD2	TRBJ2-1	NA	CASSPPSSGRSSYNEQFF	TGTGCCAGCTCACCACCTTCCAGCGGGAGAAGCTCCTACAATGAGCAGTTCTTC
TRBV15	NA	TRBJ1-1	NA	CATSREGRGTEAFF	TGTGCCACCAGCAGGGAGGGAAGGGGGACTGAAGCTTTCTTT
TRBV5-1	NA	TRBJ1-5	once	CASSLGGDQPQHF	TGCGCCAGCAGCTTGGGAGGGGATCAGCCCCAGCATTTT
TRBV2	NA	TRBJ2-1	NA	CASSEATESEQFF	TGTGCCAGCAGTGAAGCCACAGAAAGTGAGCAGTTCTTC
TRBV6-1	NA	TRBJ1-5	NA	CASSGLLIQPQHF	TGTGCCAGCAGTGGGCTTCTCATTCAGCCCCAGCATTTT
TRBV28	TRBD1	TRBJ2-1	NA	CASTYLPGQGSMNEQFF	TGTGCCAGCACCTATTTACCGGGACAGGGGAGTATGAATGAGCAGTTCTTC
TRBV18	NA	TRBJ1-1	once	CASSPPWAGRGTEAFF	TGTGCCAGCTCACCCCCCTGGGCGGGGCGGGGTACTGAAGCTTTCTTT
TRBV4-2	NA	TRBJ2-1	NA	CASSQDGSSSEQFF	TGTGCCAGCAGCCAAGATGGGTCTAGCAGTGAGCAGTTCTTC
TRBV6-1	NA	TRBJ1-1	few	CASSEGGNTEAFF	TGTGCCAGCAGTGAAGGGGGGAACACTGAAGCTTTCTTT
TRBV5-1	NA	TRBJ2-7	NA	CASSPGTASYEQYF	TGCGCCAGCAGCCCCGGAACAGCCTCCTACGAGCAGTACTTC
TRBV2	NA	TRBJ2-3	NA	CASSEQSTDTQYF	TGTGCCAGCAGTGAACAGAGCACAGATACGCAGTATTTT
TRBV6-1	NA	TRBJ1-2	once	CASRPGQPNYTF	TGTGCCAGCAGGCCCGGACAGCCAAACTACACCTTC